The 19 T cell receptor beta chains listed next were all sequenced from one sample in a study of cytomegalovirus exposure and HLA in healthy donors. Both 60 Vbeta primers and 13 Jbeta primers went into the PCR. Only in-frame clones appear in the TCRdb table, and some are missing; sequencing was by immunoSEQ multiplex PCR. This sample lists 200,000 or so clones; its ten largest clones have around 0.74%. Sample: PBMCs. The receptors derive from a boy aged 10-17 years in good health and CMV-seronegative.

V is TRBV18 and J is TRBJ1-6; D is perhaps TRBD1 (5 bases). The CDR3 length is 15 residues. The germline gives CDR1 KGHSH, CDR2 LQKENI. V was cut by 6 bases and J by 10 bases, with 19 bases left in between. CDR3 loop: CASSQIGGVDSPLHF. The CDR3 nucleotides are TGTGCCAGCTCTCAGATCGGGGGGGTGGACTCACCCCTCCACTTT. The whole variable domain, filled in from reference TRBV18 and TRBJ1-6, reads NAGVMQNPRHLVRRRGQEARLRCSPMKGHSHVYWYRQLPEEGLKFMVYLQKENIIDESGMPKERFSAEFPKEGPSILRIQQVVRGDSAAYFCASSQIGGVDSPLHFGNGTRLTVT.

The CDR3 nucleotides are TGTGCCAGCAGCGCGGGGACAGCGAAGGCCAAAAACATTCAGTACTTC. Its protein product is CASSAGTAKAKNIQYF. The rearrangement uses TRBV5-6 and TRBJ2-4, with D tentatively TRBD1 (7 bases). The V end was cut by 4 bases, the J end by 1 base, with 15 bases between. This CDR3 is 16 amino acids long. Germline V gives CDR1 SGHDT, CDR2 YYEEEE.

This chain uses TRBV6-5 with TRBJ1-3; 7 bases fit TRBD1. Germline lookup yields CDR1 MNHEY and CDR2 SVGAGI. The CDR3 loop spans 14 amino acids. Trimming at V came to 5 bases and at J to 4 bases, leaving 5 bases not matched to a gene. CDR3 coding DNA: TGTGCCAGCAGTCAGGGGGTGTGGGGAAACACCATATATTTT. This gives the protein CASSQGVWGNTIYF.

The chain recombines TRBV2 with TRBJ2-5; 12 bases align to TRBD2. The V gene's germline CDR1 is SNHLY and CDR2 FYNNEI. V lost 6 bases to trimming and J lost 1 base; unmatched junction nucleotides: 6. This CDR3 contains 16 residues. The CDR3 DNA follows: TGTGCCAGCAGGGATACTAGCGGGGGGATCCAAGAGACCCAGTACTTC. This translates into CASRDTSGGIQETQYF.

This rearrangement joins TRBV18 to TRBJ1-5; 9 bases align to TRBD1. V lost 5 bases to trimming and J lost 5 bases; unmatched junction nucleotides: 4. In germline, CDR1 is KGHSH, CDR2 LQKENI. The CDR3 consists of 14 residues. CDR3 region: CASSGGQGDQPQHF. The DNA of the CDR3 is TGTGCCAGCTCAGGGGGACAGGGAGATCAGCCCCAGCATTTT.

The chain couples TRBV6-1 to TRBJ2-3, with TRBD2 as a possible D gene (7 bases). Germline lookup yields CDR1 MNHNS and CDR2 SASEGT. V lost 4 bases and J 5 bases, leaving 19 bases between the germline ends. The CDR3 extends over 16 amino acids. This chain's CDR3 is CASSGVGGPSGDTQYF. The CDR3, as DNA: TGTGCCAGCAGTGGCGTCGGGGGGCCAAGCGGAGATACGCAGTATTTT.

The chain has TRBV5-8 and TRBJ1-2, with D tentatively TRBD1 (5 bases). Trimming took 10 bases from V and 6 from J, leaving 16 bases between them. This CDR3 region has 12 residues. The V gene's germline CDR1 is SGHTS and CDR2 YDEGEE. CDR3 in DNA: TGTGCCGCCTCCCGCAGGGTCGATGGCTACACCTTC. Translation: CAASRRVDGYTF.

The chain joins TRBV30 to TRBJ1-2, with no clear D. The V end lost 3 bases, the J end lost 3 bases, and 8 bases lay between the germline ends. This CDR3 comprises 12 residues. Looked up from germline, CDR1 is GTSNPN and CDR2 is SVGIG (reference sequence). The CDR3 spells CAWRRGDYGYTF. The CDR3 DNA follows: TGTGCCTGGAGACGAGGAGACTATGGCTACACCTTC.

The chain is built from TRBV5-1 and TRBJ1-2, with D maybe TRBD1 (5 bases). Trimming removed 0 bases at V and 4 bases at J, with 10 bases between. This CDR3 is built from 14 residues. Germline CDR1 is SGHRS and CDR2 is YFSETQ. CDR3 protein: CASSLEQASYGYTF. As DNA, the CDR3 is TGCGCCAGCAGCTTGGAACAGGCCAGCTATGGCTACACCTTC.

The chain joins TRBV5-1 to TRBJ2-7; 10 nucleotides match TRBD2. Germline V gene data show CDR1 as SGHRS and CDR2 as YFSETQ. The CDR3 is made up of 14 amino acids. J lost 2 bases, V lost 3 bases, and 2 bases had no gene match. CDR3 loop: CASSWSGGAYEQYF. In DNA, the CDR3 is TGCGCCAGCAGCTGGAGCGGGGGGGCCTACGAGCAGTACTTC. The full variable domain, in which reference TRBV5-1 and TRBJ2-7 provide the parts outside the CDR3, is KAGVTQTPRYLIKTRGQQVTLSCSPISGHRSVSWYQQTPGQGLQFLFEYFSETQRNKGNFPGRFSGRQFSNSRSEMNVSTLELGDSALYLCASSWSGGAYEQYFGPGTRLTVT.

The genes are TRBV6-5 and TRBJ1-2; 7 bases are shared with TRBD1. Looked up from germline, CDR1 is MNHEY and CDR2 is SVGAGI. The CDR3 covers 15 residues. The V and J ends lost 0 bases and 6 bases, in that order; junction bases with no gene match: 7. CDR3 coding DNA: TGTGCCAGCAGTTACTCGAACAGGGGATATGATGGCTACACCTTC. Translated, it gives CASSYSNRGYDGYTF.

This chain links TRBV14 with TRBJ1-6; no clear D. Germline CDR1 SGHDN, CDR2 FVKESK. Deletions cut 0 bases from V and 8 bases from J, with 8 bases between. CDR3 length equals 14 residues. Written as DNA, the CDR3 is TGTGCCAGCAGCCAAGAGAGAAGTTATTCACCCCTCCACTTT. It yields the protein CASSQERSYSPLHF.

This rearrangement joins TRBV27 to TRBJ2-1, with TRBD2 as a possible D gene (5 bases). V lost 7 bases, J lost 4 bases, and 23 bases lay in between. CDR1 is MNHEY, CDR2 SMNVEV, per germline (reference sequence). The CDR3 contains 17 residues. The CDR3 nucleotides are TGTGCCAGCAAATCCCTATCTAGCTCCGGGGTGTACAATGAGCAGTTCTTC. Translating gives CASKSLSSSGVYNEQFF.

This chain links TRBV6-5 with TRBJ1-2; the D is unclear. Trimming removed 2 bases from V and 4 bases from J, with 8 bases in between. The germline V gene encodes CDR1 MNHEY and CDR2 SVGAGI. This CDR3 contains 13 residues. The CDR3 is CASSYDAGYGYTF. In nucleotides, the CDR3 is TGTGCCAGCAGTTACGATGCAGGCTATGGCTACACCTTC.

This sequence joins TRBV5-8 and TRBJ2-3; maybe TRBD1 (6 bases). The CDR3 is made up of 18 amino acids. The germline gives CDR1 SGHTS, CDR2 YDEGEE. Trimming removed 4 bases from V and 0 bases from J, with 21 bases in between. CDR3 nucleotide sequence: TGTGCCAGCAGCCAGGAGTTCGGGACATTTTCTAGCACAGATACGCAGTATTTT. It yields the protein CASSQEFGTFSSTDTQYF.

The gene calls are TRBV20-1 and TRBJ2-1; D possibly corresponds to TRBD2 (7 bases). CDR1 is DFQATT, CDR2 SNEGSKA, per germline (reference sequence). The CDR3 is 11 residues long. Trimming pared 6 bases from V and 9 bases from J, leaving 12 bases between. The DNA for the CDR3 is TGCAGTGCAGGGGGGGGACCTGAGCAGTTCTTC. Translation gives CSAGGGPEQFF.

The CDR3, as DNA: TGTGCCAGCAGCTTAGGGTTTAGAAGAAACTATGGCTACACCTTC. This translates into CASSLGFRRNYGYTF. V gene TRBV7-2 combines with J gene TRBJ1-2; D unclear. Germline V gene lookup returns CDR1 SGHTA and CDR2 FQGNSA. The V and J ends lost 1 base and 2 bases respectively, with 11 bases between them. The CDR3 length is 15 residues. The whole variable domain, remainder taken from reference TRBV7-2 and TRBJ1-2, is GAGVSQSPSNKVTEKGKDVELRCDPISGHTALYWYRQSLGQGLEFLIYFQGNSAPDKSGLPSDRFSAERTGGSVSTLTIQRTQQEDSAVYLCASSLGFRRNYGYTFGSGTRLTVV.

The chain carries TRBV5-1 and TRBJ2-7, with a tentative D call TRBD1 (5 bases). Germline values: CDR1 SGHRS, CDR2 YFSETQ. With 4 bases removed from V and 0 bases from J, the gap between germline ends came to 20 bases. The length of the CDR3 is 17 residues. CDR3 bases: TGCGCCAGCAGCAGGGGCACACGCTCCGCAGGCTCCTACGAGCAGTACTTC. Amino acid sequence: CASSRGTRSAGSYEQYF.

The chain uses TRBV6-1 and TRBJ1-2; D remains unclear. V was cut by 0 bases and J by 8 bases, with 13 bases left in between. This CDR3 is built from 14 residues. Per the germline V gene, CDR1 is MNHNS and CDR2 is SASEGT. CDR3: CASSEASHRWGYTF. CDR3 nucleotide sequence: TGTGCCAGCAGTGAAGCCTCACACCGATGGGGCTACACCTTC.